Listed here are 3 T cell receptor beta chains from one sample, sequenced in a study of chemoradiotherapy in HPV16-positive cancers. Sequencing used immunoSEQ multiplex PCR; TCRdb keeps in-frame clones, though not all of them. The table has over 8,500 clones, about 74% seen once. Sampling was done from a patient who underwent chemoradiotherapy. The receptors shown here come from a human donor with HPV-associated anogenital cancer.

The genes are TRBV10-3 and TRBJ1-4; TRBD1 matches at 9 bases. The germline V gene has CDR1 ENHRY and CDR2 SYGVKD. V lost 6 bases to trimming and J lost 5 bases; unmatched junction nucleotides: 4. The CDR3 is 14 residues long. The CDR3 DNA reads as TGTGCCATCAGAAGCGGACAGGGGAATGAAAAACTGTTTTTT. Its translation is CAIRSGQGNEKLFF.

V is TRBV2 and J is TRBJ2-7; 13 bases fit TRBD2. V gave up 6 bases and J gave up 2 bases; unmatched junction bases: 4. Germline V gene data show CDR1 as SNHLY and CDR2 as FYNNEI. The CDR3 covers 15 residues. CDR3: CASRTGLAGAYEQYF. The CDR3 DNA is TGTGCCAGCAGGACAGGACTAGCGGGGGCCTACGAGCAGTACTTC.

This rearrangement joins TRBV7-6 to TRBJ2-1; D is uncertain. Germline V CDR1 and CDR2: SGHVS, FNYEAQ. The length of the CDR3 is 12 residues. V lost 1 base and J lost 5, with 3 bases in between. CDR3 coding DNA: TGTGCCAGCAGCTTAGAGGACAATGAGCAGTTCTTC. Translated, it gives CASSLEDNEQFF. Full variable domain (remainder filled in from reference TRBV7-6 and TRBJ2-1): GAGVSQSPRYKVTKRGQDVALRCDPISGHVSLYWYRQALGQGPEFLTYFNYEAQQDKSGLPNDRFSAERPEGSISTLTIQRTEQRDSAMYRCASSLEDNEQFFGPGTRLTVL.